These 16 T cell receptor beta chains were all obtained from the same sample, sequenced in a study of T cell responses to AZD1222 COVID-19 vaccine (dated by TCRdb to 2020 to 2023). The label giving this sample's time point can be read as: baseline before first vaccination. The method behind the library was the immunoSEQ multiplex PCR assay. In its TCRdb copy, this immuneACCESS table keeps in-frame sequences only and misses some clones. Where compared with another copy, unresolved V genes explain less than half of these, and the others have no known cause. This sample holds 100,000 or so clones; more than 75% were observed only once. The ten largest clones capture about 2.7% of the sample. The sample here was peripheral blood, taken on day 0 of AZD1222 vaccination. The source of these receptors is an adult in good health.

The chain carries TRBV3-1 (or the pseudogene TRBV3-2) and TRBJ1-2; no clear D. The CDR3 contains 15 residues. Germline CDR1 and CDR2: LGHDT and YNNKEL (reference sequence). The ends were cut back, 0 bases at V and 1 base at J, with 9 bases in the middle. CDR3 DNA sequence: TGTGCCAGCAGCCAAGAGAGTCACGGTAACTATGGCTACACCTTC. This translates into CASSQESHGNYGYTF.

This chain links TRBV6-5 with TRBJ1-2; D is uncertain. The V and J ends lost 5 bases and 4 bases respectively, with 17 bases between them. This CDR3 has 15 residues. CDR1 is MNHEY and CDR2 is SVGAGI in the germline V gene. CDR3 DNA sequence: TGTGCCAGCAGTAATTCTCCCACTAATCCCTATGGCTACACCTTC. Translated: CASSNSPTNPYGYTF.

The chain links TRBV5-1 to TRBJ1-1; D call uncertain. The V gene lost 1 base and the J gene lost 0 bases, with 10 bases spanning the gap. The germline V gene has CDR1 SGHRS and CDR2 YFSETQ. This CDR3 is built from 15 residues. Written as DNA, the CDR3 is TGCGCCAGCAGCTTGTATGGGCAGATGAACACTGAAGCTTTCTTT. It encodes CASSLYGQMNTEAFF.

This chain links TRBV7-9 with TRBJ1-1; TRBD1 matches 8 bases. The CDR3 totals 16 residues. CDR1 is SEHNR, CDR2 FQNEAQ, per germline (reference sequence). V gave up 0 bases and J gave up 4 bases; unmatched junction bases: 7. The CDR3 loop is CASSLASGQGVTEAFF. CDR3 nucleotide sequence: TGTGCCAGCAGCTTAGCTTCAGGACAGGGTGTCACTGAAGCTTTCTTT.

The gene calls are TRBV7-6 and TRBJ2-1; 13 nucleotides match TRBD2. Germline-derived CDR1 and CDR2 are SGHVS and FNYEAQ. J was trimmed by 0 bases and V by 5 bases; bases with no gene match: 7. The CDR3 covers 18 residues. The CDR3 spells CASSIPGLAGSSYNEQFF. The DNA for the CDR3 is TGTGCCAGCAGCATCCCGGGACTAGCGGGAAGCTCCTACAATGAGCAGTTCTTC.

The chain joins TRBV9 to TRBJ2-2, with D hard to call. CDR3 length: 13 residues. Trimming stripped 3 bases from V and 1 base from J, with 4 bases between. CDR1 and CDR2 from the germline V gene are SGDLS and YYNGEE. As DNA, the CDR3 is TGTGCCAGCAGCGCTCAGAACACCGGGGAGCTGTTTTTT. Its protein product is CASSAQNTGELFF.

The rearrangement links TRBV29-1 to TRBJ2-1; possibly TRBD2 for D (6 bases). The CDR3 length is 13 residues. Germline V gives CDR1 SQVTM, CDR2 ANQGSEA. V lost 3 bases and J 5 bases, leaving 11 bases between the germline ends. The CDR3 is CSVDAGPDNEQFF. The DNA for the CDR3 is TGCAGCGTTGATGCGGGACCCGACAATGAGCAGTTCTTC.

The genes are TRBV27 and TRBJ2-1; 7 bases map to TRBD1. Germline V gene data show CDR1 as MNHEY and CDR2 as SMNVEV (reference sequence). This CDR3 is built from 16 residues. V lost 2 bases and J lost 0; bases outside the gene matches: 4. The DNA of the CDR3 is TGTGCCAGCAGTTTAGCCCGGGACAGCTCCTACAATGAGCAGTTCTTC. It is translated as CASSLARDSSYNEQFF.

The J gene is TRBJ1-2, the V gene TRBV7-9; 8 bases align to TRBD1. Germline CDR1 is SEHNR and CDR2 is FQNEAQ (reference sequence). After removal of 5 bases from V and 5 bases from J, the junction contained 4 bases not matched to a gene. This CDR3 is built from 13 residues. CDR3 amino acids: CASSRDRLYGYTF. The DNA of the CDR3 is TGTGCCAGCAGCCGGGACAGGCTATATGGCTACACCTTC.

The V and J genes are TRBV28 and TRBJ1-2, with 7 nucleotides matching TRBD1. The CDR3 runs to 13 residues. Per the germline V gene, CDR1 is MDHEN and CDR2 is SYDVKM. The J segment lost 3 bases and the V segment lost 10 bases, leaving 8 bases of the junction unmatched. DNA for the CDR3: TGTGCCATTGGGGGGGACAGCTACTATGGCTACACCTTC. Encoded protein: CAIGGDSYYGYTF.

This clone has only one observation. The V gene is TRBV6-5, the J gene TRBJ1-5, with D maybe TRBD1 (6 bases). V was shortened by 4 bases and J by 7 bases, with 20 bases between the two germline ends. CDR3 length equals 16 residues. Germline CDR1 reads MNHEY; CDR2 reads SVGAGI. The DNA of the CDR3 is TGTGCCAGCAGTTCCGGTAAGGGGGGAGGTAGGCAGCCCCAGCATTTT. It translates to CASSSGKGGGRQPQHF.

This clone was detected once. The V and J genes are TRBV27 and TRBJ2-1, with D perhaps TRBD1 (5 bases). CDR3 length: 16 amino acids. Trimming stripped 1 base from V and 2 bases from J, with 12 bases between. Germline V gives CDR1 MNHEY, CDR2 SMNVEV (reference sequence). CDR3: CASSLLSGPTYNEQFF. CDR3 DNA sequence: TGTGCCAGCAGTTTATTATCAGGGCCCACCTACAATGAGCAGTTCTTC.

This chain uses TRBV28 with TRBJ2-2; the D gene is possibly TRBD1 (6 bases). Per germline, CDR1 MDHEN and CDR2 SYDVKM. Trimming pared 5 bases from V and 4 bases from J, leaving 14 bases between. CDR3 length: 15 residues. The DNA for the CDR3 is TGTGCCAGCAGTCACAGGGATCGGGTCACCGGGGAGCTGTTTTTT. This translates into CASSHRDRVTGELFF.

The gene calls are TRBV2 and TRBJ1-2; 8 bases are a match to TRBD1. V lost 6 bases to trimming and J lost 7 bases; unmatched junction nucleotides: 7. This CDR3 spans 13 amino acids. Germline V CDR1 and CDR2: SNHLY, FYNNEI. The CDR3 nucleotides are TGTGCCAGCAGGGACAGGGACTTCTTTGGCTACACCTTC. Residues: CASRDRDFFGYTF.

The chain employs TRBV6-5 and TRBJ1-5; D unclear. CDR3 length equals 13 residues. Germline loops: CDR1 MNHEY, CDR2 SVGAGI. V was shortened by 6 bases and J by 3 bases, with 9 bases between the two germline ends. CDR3 nucleotide sequence: TGTGCCAGCAGAGAGGGATTCAATCAGCCCCAGCATTTT. Amino acids: CASREGFNQPQHF.

DNA for the CDR3: TGTGCCAGCAGCCCCGAGCGGGGGGATGAGCAGTTCTTC. Translated: CASSPERGDEQFF. V and J are TRBV9 and TRBJ2-1; 9 positions match TRBD2. Germline V gene data show CDR1 as SGDLS and CDR2 as YYNGEE. This CDR3 is 13 amino acids long. V trimming: 4 bases; J trimming: 8 bases; junction bases outside the gene matches: 4.